This paragraph covers one T cell receptor beta chain sequence. Its antigen is undetermined. This record comes from a study of cytomegalovirus exposure and HLA in healthy donors. At sampling all donors were nominally healthy, likely with unrecorded immune exposures. The study, taken as a whole, reports: Overall, approximately 180 TCR beta chains were annotated as cytomegalovirus-associated.

V lost 1 base and J lost 4, with 16 bases in between. The CDR3 runs to 16 residues. Germline lookup yields CDR1 KGHSH and CDR2 LQKENI. The PCR contained 60 Vbeta and 13 Jbeta primers. Only in-frame clones appear in the TCRdb table, and some are missing; sequencing was by immunoSEQ multiplex PCR. The sample gives 80,000 to 95,000 clones, around 59% of which show up once; approximately 2.2% is in the top ten. The sample taken for sequencing was PBMCs. The chain employs TRBV18 and TRBJ1-1; D is undetermined. This clonotype was obtained from a human donor in good health. As DNA, the CDR3 is TGTGCCAGCTCACCACTTTCGGGTACGGCCGCCACTGAAGCTTTCTTT. Translation: CASSPLSGTAATEAFF.